This T cell receptor (beta chain) was sequenced during a study of OX40 agonist ivuxolimab in advanced cancers. Study context: Subjects had a mean age of roughly 57 years, with a range of roughly 20 to 79; around 84% were male.

V shed 0 bases and J shed 10 bases, with 10 bases lying between them. Germline CDR1 and CDR2: KGHSH and LQKENI. The CDR3 covers 13 residues. Repertoires were generated with immunoSEQ multiplex PCR, while TCRdb's copy carries only in-frame clones and drops some. Of around 79,000 clones in the sample, more than 75% were seen once. Collection of blood occurred at baseline, at cycle 4 day 1, and at cycle 7 day 1. The TCR comes from an adult with an advanced solid tumor such as melanoma, head and neck, liver or kidney cancer. The V and J genes are TRBV18 and TRBJ2-1, with D possibly being TRBD1 (6 bases). Sequences were derived from CD4+ or CD8+ T cells sorted from blood, sampled in a trial of the OX40 agonist ivuxolimab. The CDR3 reads CASSPPGGEEQFF. The CDR3 region has the DNA TGTGCCAGCTCACCACCAGGGGGTGAGGAGCAGTTCTTC.